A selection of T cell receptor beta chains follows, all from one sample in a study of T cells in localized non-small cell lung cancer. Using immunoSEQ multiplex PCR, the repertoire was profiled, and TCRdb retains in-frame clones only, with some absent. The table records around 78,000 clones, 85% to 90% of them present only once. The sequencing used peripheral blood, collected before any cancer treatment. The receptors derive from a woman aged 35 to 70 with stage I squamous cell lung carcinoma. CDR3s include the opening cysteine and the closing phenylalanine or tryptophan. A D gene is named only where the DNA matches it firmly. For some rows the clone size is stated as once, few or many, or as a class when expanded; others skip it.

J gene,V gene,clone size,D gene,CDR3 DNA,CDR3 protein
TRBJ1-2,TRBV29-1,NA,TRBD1,TGCAGCGTTGAAGAGCGGACAGGGGGCCGCGGCTACACCTTC,CSVEERTGGRGYTF
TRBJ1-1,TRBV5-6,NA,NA,TGTGCCAGCAGCCCCCGCCTCTCTGAAGCTTTCTTT,CASSPRLSEAFF
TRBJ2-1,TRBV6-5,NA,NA,TGTGCCAGCAGTTCCGGGACCCTTGGGGAGCAGTTCTTC,CASSSGTLGEQFF
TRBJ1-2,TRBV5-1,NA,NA,TGCGCCAGCACCCGCGGGGCTGATGGCTACACCTTC,CASTRGADGYTF
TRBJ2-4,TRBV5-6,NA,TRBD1,TGTGCCAGCAGCTCAACTCAGGGGGCGAGCATTCAGTACTTC,CASSSTQGASIQYF
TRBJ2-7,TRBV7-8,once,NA,TGTGCCAGCAGCTTAGAAGGGACACCCTCCTACGAGCAGTACTTC,CASSLEGTPSYEQYF
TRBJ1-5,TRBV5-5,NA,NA,TGTGCCAGCAGCTTGGCCGGGAGAGATCAGCCCCAGCATTTT,CASSLAGRDQPQHF
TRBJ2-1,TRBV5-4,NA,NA,TGTGCCAGCAGCCCGTCTAATAATGAGCAGTTCTTC,CASSPSNNEQFF
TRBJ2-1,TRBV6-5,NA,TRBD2,TGTGCCAGTTATGTAGCGGGGGTGCAGTTCTTC,CASYVAGVQFF
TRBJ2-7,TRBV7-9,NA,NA,TGTGCCAGCAGCTTTATCACAGAAGAGCAGTACTTC,CASSFITEEQYF
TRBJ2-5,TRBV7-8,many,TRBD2,TGTGCCAGCAGCCCCCGACTAGCGGGGGGTATTAAACAAGAGACCCAGTACTTC,CASSPRLAGGIKQETQYF
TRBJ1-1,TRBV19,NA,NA,TGTGCCAGTAGTATACGGGGAGCGACTGAAGCTTTCTTT,CASSIRGATEAFF
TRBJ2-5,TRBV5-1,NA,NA,TGCGCCAGCAGCTCAACAGGAGAAGAGACCCAGTACTTC,CASSSTGEETQYF
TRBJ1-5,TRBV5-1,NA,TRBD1,TGCGCCAGCAGCTTAACAGGGGATAGCAATCAGCCCCAGCATTTT,CASSLTGDSNQPQHF
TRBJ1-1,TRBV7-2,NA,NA,TGTGCCAGCAGCCCAAAGGAGGGGTCGGCTTTCTTT,CASSPKEGSAFF
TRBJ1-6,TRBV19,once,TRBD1,TGTGCCAGTAAGGGGACAGGACCTTATTCACCCCTCCACTTT,CASKGTGPYSPLHF
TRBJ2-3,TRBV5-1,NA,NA,TGCGCCAGCAGTCTAGCAGAGTCCGGTCGAGATACGCAGTATTTT,CASSLAESGRDTQYF
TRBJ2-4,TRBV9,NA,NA,TGTGCCAGCAGCGTAGGGGGTAGCCCGAGTAATAACATTCAGTACTTC,CASSVGGSPSNNIQYF
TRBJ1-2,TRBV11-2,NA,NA,TGTGCCAGCAGCTTAGTAACACCCTATGGCTACACCTTC,CASSLVTPYGYTF
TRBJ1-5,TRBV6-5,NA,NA,TGTGCCAGCAGTGGACCTGGGGGCAATCAGCCCCAGCATTTT,CASSGPGGNQPQHF
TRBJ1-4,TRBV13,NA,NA,TGTGCCAGCAGCGTCAAGACAACTAATGAAAAACTGTTTTTT,CASSVKTTNEKLFF
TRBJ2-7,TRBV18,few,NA,TGTGCCAGCTCACCAAAAGACAGTCCCTACGAGCAGTACTTC,CASSPKDSPYEQYF
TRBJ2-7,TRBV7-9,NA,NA,TGTGCCAGCAGCTTAGCGGGGACTGATATTTCTAATTCGTACTTC,CASSLAGTDISNSYF
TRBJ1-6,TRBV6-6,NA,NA,TGTGCCAGCAGGGCCAGCTCCTATAATTCACCCCTCCACTTT,CASRASSYNSPLHF
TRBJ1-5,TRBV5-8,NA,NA,TGTGCCAGCAGTCCCACAGGGATCTATAGCAATCAGCCCCAGCATTTT,CASSPTGIYSNQPQHF
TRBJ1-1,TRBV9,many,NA,TGTGCCAGCAGCGTATTTGGGTCCTTCGGCACTGAAGCTTTCTTT,CASSVFGSFGTEAFF
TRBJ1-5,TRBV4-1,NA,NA,TGCGCCAGCAGCCAAGATATAGCTTCTTATCAGCCCCAGCATTTT,CASSQDIASYQPQHF